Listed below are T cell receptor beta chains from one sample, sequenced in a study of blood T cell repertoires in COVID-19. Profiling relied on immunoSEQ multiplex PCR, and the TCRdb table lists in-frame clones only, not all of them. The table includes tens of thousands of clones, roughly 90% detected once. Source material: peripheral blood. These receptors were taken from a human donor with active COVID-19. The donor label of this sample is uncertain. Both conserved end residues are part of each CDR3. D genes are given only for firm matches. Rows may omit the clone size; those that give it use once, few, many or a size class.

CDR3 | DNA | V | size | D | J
CASTPGGTSSYEQYF | TGTGCCAGCACCCCCGGGGGAACCAGCTCCTACGAGCAGTACTTC | TRBV6-2/TRBV6-3 | - | - | TRBJ2-7
CASSQGRFPGSEPQHF | TGCGCCAGCAGCCAAGGGAGGTTTCCGGGCAGTGAGCCCCAGCATTTT | TRBV4-1 | - | - | TRBJ1-5
CASSKDRGVNEQFF | TGTGCCAGTAGTAAGGACAGGGGAGTGAACGAGCAGTTCTTC | TRBV19 | - | TRBD1 | TRBJ2-1
CASSAGGWNTEAFF | TGTGCCAGCAGCGCAGGGGGTTGGAACACTGAAGCTTTCTTT | TRBV7-2 | - | TRBD1 | TRBJ1-1
CASRGPRQGYGYTF | TGTGCCAGCAGGGGCCCCCGACAAGGATATGGCTACACCTTC | TRBV28 | - | - | TRBJ1-2
CASSLAQDFYTF | TGCGCCAGCAGCTTGGCCCAGGATTTCTACACCTTC | TRBV5-1 | - | - | TRBJ1-2
CASSSDVLQVF | TGTGCCAGCAGTTCCGACGTCCTACAGGTCTTC | TRBV28 | - | - | TRBJ1-2
CASSQEGGQVDQPQHF | TGCGCCAGCAGCCAAGAAGGAGGACAGGTTGATCAGCCCCAGCATTTT | TRBV4-1 | - | TRBD1 | TRBJ1-5
CASTEGTEAFF | TGTGCCAGCACCGAGGGCACTGAAGCTTTCTTT | TRBV6-5 | - | - | TRBJ1-1
CRGITGLNEQYF | TGCAGAGGCATCACAGGGTTAAACGAGCAGTACTTC | TRBV29-1 | - | - | TRBJ2-7
CASSESVGVYNEQFF | TGTGCCAGCAGTGAGTCTGTAGGGGTCTACAATGAGCAGTTCTTC | TRBV6-1 | - | - | TRBJ2-1
CASSGRFGGNQPQHF | TGTGCCAGTAGTGGGCGGTTTGGGGGGAATCAGCCCCAGCATTTT | TRBV19 | - | - | TRBJ1-5
CASSQDTGPQPQHF | TGTGCCAGCAGCCAAGATACAGGTCCCCAGCCCCAGCATTTT | TRBV3-1/TRBV3-2 | - | - | TRBJ1-5
CASSYLRGADNSPLHF | TGTGCCAGCAGTTATCTCCGGGGGGCTGATAATTCACCCCTCCACTTT | TRBV27 | few | - | TRBJ1-6
CASSVYNAGELFF | TGTGCCAGCAGCGTATATAATGCCGGGGAGCTGTTTTTT | TRBV9 | - | - | TRBJ2-2
CATSDRLGLAGNQEQFF | TGTGCCACCAGTGATCGACTTGGACTAGCGGGGAACCAAGAGCAGTTCTTC | TRBV24-1 | - | TRBD2 | TRBJ2-1
CASSTRGVPTDTQYF | TGTGCCAGCAGCACCCGCGGGGTCCCGACAGATACGCAGTATTTT | TRBV5-4 | - | - | TRBJ2-3
CASSVEGRRAETQYF | TGTGCCAGCAGCGTAGAAGGGAGACGGGCGGAGACCCAGTACTTC | TRBV9 | once | - | TRBJ2-5
CASSATSGGEQYF | TGTGCCAGCAGTGCGACTAGCGGGGGAGAGCAGTACTTC | TRBV12-3/TRBV12-4 | - | TRBD2 | TRBJ2-7
CASSLVSTGTGMGDYTF | TGTGCCAGCAGCTTAGTCTCGACCGGGACAGGGATGGGTGACTACACCTTC | TRBV11-2 | once | TRBD1 | TRBJ1-2
CASTPRGQGYRGYTF | TGTGCCAGCACCCCGCGGGGACAGGGCTACCGCGGCTACACCTTC | TRBV6-2/TRBV6-3 | once | TRBD1 | TRBJ1-2
CASSIEGVRGRQPQHF | TGTGCCAGTAGTATAGAAGGGGTGAGGGGGCGTCAGCCCCAGCATTTT | TRBV19 | - | TRBD1 | TRBJ1-5
CASSLLYGGAYEQYF | TGTGCCAGCAGCTTACTGTACGGGGGGGCCTACGAGCAGTACTTC | TRBV11-1 | - | TRBD2 | TRBJ2-7
CASTGQPNTEAFF | TGTGCCAGCACGGGACAGCCTAACACTGAAGCTTTCTTT | TRBV2 | - | TRBD1 | TRBJ1-1
CASSDRRLLHF | TGTGCCAGCAGTGACAGAAGGTTGTTGCATTTT | TRBV28 | - | - | TRBJ1-5
CASGDRVPDQPQHF | TGCGCCAGTGGGGACAGGGTTCCCGATCAGCCCCAGCATTTT | TRBV23-1 | - | TRBD1 | TRBJ1-5